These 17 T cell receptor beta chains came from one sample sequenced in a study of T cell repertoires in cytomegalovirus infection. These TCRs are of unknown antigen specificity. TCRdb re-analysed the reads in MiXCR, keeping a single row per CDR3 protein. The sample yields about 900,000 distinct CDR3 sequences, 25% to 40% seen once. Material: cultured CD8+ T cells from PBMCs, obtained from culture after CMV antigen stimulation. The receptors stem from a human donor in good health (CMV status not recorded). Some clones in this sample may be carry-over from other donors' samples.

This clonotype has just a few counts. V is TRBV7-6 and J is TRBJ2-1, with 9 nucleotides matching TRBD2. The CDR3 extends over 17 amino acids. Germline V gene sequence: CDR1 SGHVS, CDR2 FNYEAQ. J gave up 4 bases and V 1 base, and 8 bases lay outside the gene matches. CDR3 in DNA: TGTGCCAGCAGCTTAGGGCCTGGCGGGGGGGCATACAATGAGCAGTTCTTC. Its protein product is CASSLGPGGGAYNEQFF.

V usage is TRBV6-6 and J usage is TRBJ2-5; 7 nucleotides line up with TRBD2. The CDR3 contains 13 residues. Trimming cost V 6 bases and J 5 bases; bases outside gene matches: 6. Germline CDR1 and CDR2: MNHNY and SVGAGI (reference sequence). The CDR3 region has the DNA TGTGCCAGCAGGGAGGGGCGGGGGGAGACCCAGTACTTC. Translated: CASREGRGETQYF.

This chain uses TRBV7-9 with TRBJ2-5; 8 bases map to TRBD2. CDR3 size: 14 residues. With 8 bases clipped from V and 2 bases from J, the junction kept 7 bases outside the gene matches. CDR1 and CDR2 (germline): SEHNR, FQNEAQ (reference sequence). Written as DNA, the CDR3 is TGTGCCAGCGTTGGCGGGGGGCGGCAAGAGACCCAGTACTTC. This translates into CASVGGGRQETQYF. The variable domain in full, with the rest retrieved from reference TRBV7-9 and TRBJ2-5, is DTGVSQNPRHKITKRGQNVTFRCDPISEHNRLYWYRQTLGQGPEFLTYFQNEAQLEKSRLLSDRFSAERPKGSFSTLEIQRTEQGDSAMYLCASVGGGRQETQYFGPGTRLLVL.

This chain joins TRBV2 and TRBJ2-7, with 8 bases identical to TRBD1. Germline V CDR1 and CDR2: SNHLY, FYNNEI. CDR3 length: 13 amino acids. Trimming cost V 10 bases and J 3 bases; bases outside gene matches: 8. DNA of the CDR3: TGTGCCACCGACAGGGGAGGTTTCTACGAGCAGTACTTC. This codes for CATDRGGFYEQYF. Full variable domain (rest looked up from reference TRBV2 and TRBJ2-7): EPEVTQTPSHQVTQMGQEVILRCVPISNHLYFYWYRQILGQKVEFLVSFYNNEISEKSEIFDDQFSVERPDGSNFTLKIRSTKLEDSAMYFCATDRGGFYEQYFGPGTRLTVT.

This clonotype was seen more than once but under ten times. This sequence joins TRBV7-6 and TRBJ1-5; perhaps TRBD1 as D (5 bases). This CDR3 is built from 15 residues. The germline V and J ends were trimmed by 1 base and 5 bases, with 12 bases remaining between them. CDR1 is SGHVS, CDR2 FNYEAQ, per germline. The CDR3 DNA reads TGTGCCAGCAGCTTAGTTGCAGGGTTCCATCAGCCCCAGCATTTT. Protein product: CASSLVAGFHQPQHF.

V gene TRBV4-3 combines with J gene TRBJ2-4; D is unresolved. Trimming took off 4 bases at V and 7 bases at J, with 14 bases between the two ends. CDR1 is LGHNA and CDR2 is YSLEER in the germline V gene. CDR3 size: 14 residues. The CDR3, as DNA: TGCGCCAGCAGCCCAGAGACTGGTTGGAACATTCAGTACTTC. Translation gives CASSPETGWNIQYF.

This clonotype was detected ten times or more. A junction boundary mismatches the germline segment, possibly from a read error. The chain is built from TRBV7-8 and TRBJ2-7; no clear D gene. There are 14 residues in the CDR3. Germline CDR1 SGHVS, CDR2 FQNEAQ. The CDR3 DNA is TGTGCCAGCAGCTCCAACGTGGCAGGACCCTCGATTCGTTTC. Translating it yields CASSSNVAGPSIRF.

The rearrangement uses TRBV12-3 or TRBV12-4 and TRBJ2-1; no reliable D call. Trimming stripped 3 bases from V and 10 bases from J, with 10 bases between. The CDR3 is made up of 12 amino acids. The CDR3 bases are TGTGCCAGCAGTTTTTTGGGTCCAGAGCAGTTCTTC. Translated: CASSFLGPEQFF.

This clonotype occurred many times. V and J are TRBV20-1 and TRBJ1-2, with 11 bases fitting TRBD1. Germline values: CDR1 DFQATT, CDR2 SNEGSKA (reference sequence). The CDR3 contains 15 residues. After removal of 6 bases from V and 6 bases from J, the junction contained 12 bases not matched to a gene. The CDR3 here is CSAPGQGARSDGYTF. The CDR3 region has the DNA TGCAGTGCCCCAGGACAGGGGGCGCGTTCGGATGGCTACACCTTC.

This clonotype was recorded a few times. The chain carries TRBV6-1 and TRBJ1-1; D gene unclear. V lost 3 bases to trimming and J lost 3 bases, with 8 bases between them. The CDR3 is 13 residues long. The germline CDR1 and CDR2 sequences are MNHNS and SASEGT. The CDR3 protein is CASSDSSDTEAFF. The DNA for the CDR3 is TGTGCCAGCAGTGATTCAAGCGACACTGAAGCTTTCTTT.

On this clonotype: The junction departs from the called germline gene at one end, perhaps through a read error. The CDR3 region is CASSLGTGADTQTGANVLTF. The CDR3 DNA reads as TGTGCTAGCAGCTTAGGGACAGGGGCCGACACTCAAACTGGGGCCAACGTCCTGACTTTC. J is TRBJ2-6 and V is TRBV7-7, with 10 nucleotides matching TRBD1. CDR1 is SSHAT and CDR2 is FNYEAQ in the germline V gene (reference sequence). The CDR3 is 20 residues long.

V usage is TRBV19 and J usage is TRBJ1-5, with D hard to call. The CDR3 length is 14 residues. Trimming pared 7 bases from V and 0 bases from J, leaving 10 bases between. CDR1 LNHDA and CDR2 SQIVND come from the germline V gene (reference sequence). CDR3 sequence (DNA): TGTGCCAGTAAAGAAATTGGTAGCAATCAGCCCCAGCATTTT. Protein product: CASKEIGSNQPQHF.

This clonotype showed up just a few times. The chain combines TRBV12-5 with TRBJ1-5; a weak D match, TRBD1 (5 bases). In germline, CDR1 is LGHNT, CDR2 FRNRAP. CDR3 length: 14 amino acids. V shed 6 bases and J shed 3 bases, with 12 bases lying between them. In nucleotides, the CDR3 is TGTGCTAGTGGGCCCACAGGATACAATCAGCCCCAGCATTTT. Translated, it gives CASGPTGYNQPQHF.

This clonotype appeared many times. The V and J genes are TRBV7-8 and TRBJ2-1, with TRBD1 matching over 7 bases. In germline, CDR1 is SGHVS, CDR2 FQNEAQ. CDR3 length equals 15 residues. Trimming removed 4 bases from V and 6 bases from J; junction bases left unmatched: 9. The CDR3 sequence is CASSSGGQSLNEQFF. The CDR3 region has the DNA TGTGCCAGCAGCTCAGGGGGACAGAGTCTCAATGAGCAGTTCTTC.

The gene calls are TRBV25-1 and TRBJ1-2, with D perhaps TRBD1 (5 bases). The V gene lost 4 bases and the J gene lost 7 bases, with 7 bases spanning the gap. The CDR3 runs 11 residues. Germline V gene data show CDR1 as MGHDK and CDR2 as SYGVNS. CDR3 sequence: CASSVGLGYTF. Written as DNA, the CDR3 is TGTGCCAGCAGTGTGGGGCTTGGCTACACCTTC.

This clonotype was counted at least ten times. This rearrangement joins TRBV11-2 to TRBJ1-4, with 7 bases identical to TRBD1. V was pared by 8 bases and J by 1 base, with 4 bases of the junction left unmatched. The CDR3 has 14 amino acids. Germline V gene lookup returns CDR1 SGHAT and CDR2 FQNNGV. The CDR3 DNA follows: TGTGCCAGCCGACGGACAGGAACTAATGAAAAACTGTTTTTT. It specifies CASRRTGTNEKLFF.

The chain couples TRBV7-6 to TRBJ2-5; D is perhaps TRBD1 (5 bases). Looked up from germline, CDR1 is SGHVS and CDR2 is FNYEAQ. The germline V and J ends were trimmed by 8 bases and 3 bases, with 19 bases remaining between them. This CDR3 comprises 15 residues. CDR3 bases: TGTGCCAGCCGACCAATCGACAGAAATAAAGAGACCCAGTACTTC. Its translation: CASRPIDRNKETQYF.